These 25 T cell receptor beta chains came from one sample sequenced in a study of blood T cell repertoires in COVID-19. Libraries were prepared by immunoSEQ multiplex PCR; TCRdb keeps only in-frame clonotypes and omits some of them. Of approximately 220,000 clones listed, around 81% are singletons. Source material: peripheral blood. These receptors originate from a woman aged 60-75 years with acute or convalescent COVID-19.

The chain employs TRBV30 and TRBJ1-6; 7 bases are a match to TRBD1. CDR1 is GTSNPN, CDR2 SVGIG, per germline (reference sequence). The V gene end was trimmed by 3 bases and the J gene end by 5 bases; junction bases not matched to a gene: 4. CDR3 size: 14 residues. The CDR3 DNA is TGTGCCTGGAGGACAGGGAAAAATAATTCACCCCTCCACTTT. Translation gives CAWRTGKNNSPLHF.

In this sample, this clone turned up a few times. This chain connects TRBV11-2 to TRBJ1-4; 7 bases line up with TRBD1. This CDR3 comprises 16 residues. Trimming cost V 5 bases and J 4 bases; bases outside gene matches: 10. The germline gives CDR1 SGHAT, CDR2 FQNNGV. The CDR3 is CASSARGGQFNEKLFF. The DNA for the CDR3 is TGTGCCAGCAGCGCCCGAGGGGGCCAGTTTAATGAAAAACTGTTTTTT. The full variable domain, in which reference TRBV11-2 and TRBJ1-4 provide the parts outside the CDR3, is EAGVAQSPRYKIIEKRQSVAFWCNPISGHATLYWYQQILGQGPKLLIQFQNNGVVDDSQLPKDRFSAERLKGVDSTLKIQPAKLEDSAVYLCASSARGGQFNEKLFFGSGTQLSVL.

V usage is TRBV19 and J usage is TRBJ1-5, with D tentatively TRBD1 (6 bases). Trimming pared 7 bases from V and 0 bases from J, leaving 16 bases between. CDR3 length: 16 amino acids. Germline CDR1 LNHDA, CDR2 SQIVND (reference sequence). The CDR3, as DNA: TGTGCCAGTACGCAGACAGGAGGATATAGCAATCAGCCCCAGCATTTT. This encodes CASTQTGGYSNQPQHF.

The rearrangement links TRBV7-9 to TRBJ2-5; no clear D gene. The CDR3 runs to 15 residues. The V and J ends lost 1 base and 5 bases respectively, with 14 bases between them. Germline values: CDR1 SEHNR, CDR2 FQNEAQ (reference sequence). The CDR3 DNA is TGTGCCAGCAGCTTAGGCACAGTATATCTGGAGACCCAGTACTTC. Amino acid sequence: CASSLGTVYLETQYF.

V usage is TRBV5-4 and J usage is TRBJ2-3, with 7 bases lining up with TRBD2. CDR3 length: 16 amino acids. V shed 1 base and J 4 bases; nucleotides not matched to a gene: 9. Germline loops: CDR1 SGHNT, CDR2 YYREEE (reference sequence). The CDR3 protein is CASSLQSGLSPDTQYF. CDR3 sequence (DNA): TGTGCCAGCAGCTTGCAGTCGGGACTATCCCCAGATACGCAGTATTTT.

V usage is TRBV3-1 (or the pseudogene TRBV3-2) and J usage is TRBJ2-1; maybe TRBD2 (5 bases). The germline V and J ends were trimmed by 2 bases and 10 bases, with 12 bases remaining between them. Germline V gene lookup returns CDR1 LGHDT and CDR2 YNNKEL (reference sequence). The CDR3 loop spans 13 amino acids. The CDR3 bases are TGTGCCAGCAGCCAAAATTCGCGGGCGGAGCAGTTCTTC. This encodes CASSQNSRAEQFF.

The CDR3 protein is CASSSTLGWIYF. The CDR3 nucleotides read TGTGCCAGCAGTTCCACCCTCGGTTGGATATATTTT. The chain employs TRBV6-5 and TRBJ1-3; D is undetermined. Germline lookup yields CDR1 MNHEY and CDR2 SVGAGI. Trimming took off 4 bases at V and 13 bases at J, with 14 bases between the two ends. This CDR3 region has 12 residues.

This clone came up a few times. The rearrangement joins TRBV5-5 to TRBJ1-2, with D perhaps matching TRBD1 (6 bases). Deletions cut 1 base from V and 1 base from J, with 26 bases between. The CDR3 spans 20 residues. CDR1 is SGHKS and CDR2 is YYEKEE in the germline V gene (reference sequence). The CDR3 spells CASSLYPLGQPVRDNYGYTF. For the CDR3, the DNA is TGTGCCAGCAGCTTGTATCCTCTCGGACAGCCGGTGAGGGATAACTATGGCTACACCTTC.

V usage is TRBV6-5 and J usage is TRBJ2-1; 10 bases are shared with TRBD1. The CDR3 runs 15 residues. CDR1 and CDR2 from the germline V gene are MNHEY and SVGAGI. V was clipped by 6 bases and J by 7 bases; unmatched bases: 9. CDR3 amino acids: CASSRNSDRGNEQFF. The CDR3 DNA reads as TGTGCCAGCAGCCGAAATTCGGACAGGGGGAATGAGCAGTTCTTC.

The rearrangement uses TRBV6-5 and TRBJ2-2; D unclear. Looked up from germline, CDR1 is MNHEY and CDR2 is SVGAGI. The CDR3 contains 13 residues. The V and J ends lost 4 bases and 1 base respectively, with 4 bases between them. The CDR3 nucleotides read TGTGCCAGCAGTTTACAGAACACCGGGGAGCTGTTTTTT. It yields the protein CASSLQNTGELFF.

This clone has more than one count but fewer than ten. The chain employs TRBV25-1 and TRBJ1-2; 7 nucleotides agree with TRBD1. The germline V gene encodes CDR1 MGHDK and CDR2 SYGVNS. The CDR3 length is 13 residues. The trim removed 7 bases at V and 4 bases at J, leaving 6 bases unmatched. The CDR3 region has the DNA TGTGCCAGCACGGGACAGACCAGCTATGGCTACACCTTC. Its protein is CASTGQTSYGYTF.

The gene calls are TRBV6-1 and TRBJ1-5; D gene unclear. Germline loops: CDR1 MNHNS, CDR2 SASEGT. CDR3 length equals 16 residues. Trimming left V 3 bases short and J 2 bases short, with 14 bases between. CDR3 in amino acids: CASSEYFLAGNQPQHF. As DNA, the CDR3 is TGTGCCAGCAGTGAGTACTTCCTAGCGGGCAATCAGCCCCAGCATTTT.

The J gene is TRBJ1-5, the V gene TRBV27, with 9 positions matching TRBD1. V shed 0 bases, J shed 9 bases, and the junction held 9 bases outside the gene matches. The germline V gene encodes CDR1 MNHEY and CDR2 SMNVEV (reference sequence). This CDR3 spans 16 amino acids. The CDR3 nucleotides read TGTGCCAGCAGTTTATCGGGGGGACAGGGACCGAGGCCCCAGCATTTT. Translation gives CASSLSGGQGPRPQHF.

This clone was seen only once. The chain is built from TRBV4-2 and TRBJ2-1; 7 nucleotides align to TRBD1. Germline-derived CDR1 and CDR2 are LGHNA and YNFKEQ. The CDR3 spans 15 residues. V was pared by 4 bases and J by 5 bases, with 8 bases of the junction left unmatched. CDR3 sequence (DNA): TGTGCCAGCAGCCCGCGACAGGGTCTCCACAATGAGCAGTTCTTC. Its translation is CASSPRQGLHNEQFF.

The chain's CDR3 is CASRTGGVGGELFF. The DNA for the CDR3 is TGTGCCAGCAGGACAGGGGGCGTCGGCGGGGAGCTGTTTTTT. The rearrangement uses TRBV7-2 and TRBJ2-2; TRBD1 matches at 10 bases. Germline loops: CDR1 SGHTA, CDR2 FQGNSA. Unmatched junction bases numbered 5, after V lost 6 bases and J lost 7 bases. CDR3 size: 14 residues.

This chain uses TRBV12-3 or TRBV12-4 with TRBJ1-2; D is perhaps TRBD1 (5 bases). The CDR3 spans 13 residues. V lost 6 bases and J lost 3, with 11 bases in between. The CDR3 reads CASRGLGHYGYTF. CDR3 DNA sequence: TGTGCCAGCAGGGGCCTGGGGCACTATGGCTACACCTTC.

The table lists this clone with a count of one. This chain joins TRBV2 and TRBJ2-1; tentatively, D is TRBD2 (6 bases). Germline V lookup: CDR1 SNHLY, CDR2 FYNNEI. The CDR3 length is 15 residues. With 7 bases removed from V and 4 bases from J, the gap between germline ends came to 17 bases. CDR3 in DNA: TGTGCCAGCATCCCACGGGGGTTGGGTTACAATGAGCAGTTCTTC. This gives the protein CASIPRGLGYNEQFF.

V and J are TRBV21-1 and TRBJ1-2; the table's D call TRBD1 went unverified against the DNA. TRBV21-1 is a listed pseudogene. CDR3 length: 12 residues. CDR3 in amino acids: CASRLGQYGYTF. DNA of the CDR3: TGTGCCAGCAGACTCGGACAGTATGGCTACACCTTC.

CDR3: CASSQDRGGTEAFF. CDR3 DNA: TGTGCCAGCAGCCAAGATAGGGGGGGAACTGAAGCTTTCTTT. This chain joins TRBV14 and TRBJ1-1, with a tentative D call TRBD1 (6 bases). Germline assignment: CDR1 SGHDN and CDR2 FVKESK. The CDR3 is 14 residues long. The germline V and J ends were trimmed by 0 bases and 5 bases, with 10 bases remaining between them.

This clone was counted once. This sequence joins TRBV4-1 and TRBJ1-3; D unclear. V shed 1 base and J shed 1 base, with 23 bases lying between them. Germline V gives CDR1 MGHRA, CDR2 YSYEKL. CDR3 length equals 20 residues. Written as DNA, the CDR3 is TGCGCCAGCAGCCAAGCCCGGAAAGGGTACCTAGCATTATCTGGAAACACCATATATTTT. It specifies CASSQARKGYLALSGNTIYF.

The CDR3 DNA is TGCAGCGGCTCGTACGGGGGGCTGACGGATACGCAGTATTTT. This gives the protein CSGSYGGLTDTQYF. The gene calls are TRBV29-1 and TRBJ2-3, with D possibly matching TRBD2 (7 bases). CDR3 size: 14 residues. Germline CDR1 SQVTM, CDR2 ANQGSEA. Trimming cost V 7 bases and J 6 bases, with 20 bases left between them.

This clone was recorded once. The J gene is TRBJ2-3, the V gene TRBV7-7; 7 bases line up with TRBD2. Germline V CDR1 and CDR2: SSHAT, FNYEAQ (reference sequence). The CDR3 loop spans 15 amino acids. With 1 base clipped from V and 5 bases from J, the junction kept 6 bases outside the gene matches. The CDR3 DNA sequence: TGTGCCAGCAGCTTAGGATGGGGGGGGAAAGATACGCAGTATTTT. Its translation: CASSLGWGGKDTQYF.

The V call is TRBV7-9, the J call TRBJ1-2, with D hard to call. Trimming pared 8 bases from V and 7 bases from J, leaving 17 bases between. From germline, CDR1 is SEHNR and CDR2 FQNEAQ (reference sequence). The CDR3 length is 13 residues. The CDR3 reads CASGRLDGSGYTF. The CDR3 DNA reads as TGTGCCAGCGGCCGGCTGGACGGGAGTGGCTACACCTTC.

V usage is TRBV30 and J usage is TRBJ1-2; TRBD1 agrees at 7 bases. The CDR3 covers 17 residues. Looked up from germline, CDR1 is GTSNPN and CDR2 is SVGIG (reference sequence). The J segment lost 8 bases and the V segment lost 4 bases, leaving 22 bases of the junction unmatched. CDR3 residues: CAWNPRSQGQRTRGYTF. As DNA, the CDR3 is TGTGCCTGGAATCCGCGTTCACAGGGGCAGAGGACGCGGGGCTACACCTTC.

CDR3 residues: CASRGQGAGREQYF. The CDR3 nucleotides read TGTGCCAGCAGAGGACAGGGGGCGGGCCGGGAGCAGTACTTC. The rearrangement uses TRBV28 and TRBJ2-7, with 11 bases lining up with TRBD1. Germline CDR1 reads MDHEN; CDR2 reads SYDVKM. CDR3 length: 14 amino acids. The V gene end was trimmed by 6 bases and the J gene end by 7 bases; junction bases not matched to a gene: 8.